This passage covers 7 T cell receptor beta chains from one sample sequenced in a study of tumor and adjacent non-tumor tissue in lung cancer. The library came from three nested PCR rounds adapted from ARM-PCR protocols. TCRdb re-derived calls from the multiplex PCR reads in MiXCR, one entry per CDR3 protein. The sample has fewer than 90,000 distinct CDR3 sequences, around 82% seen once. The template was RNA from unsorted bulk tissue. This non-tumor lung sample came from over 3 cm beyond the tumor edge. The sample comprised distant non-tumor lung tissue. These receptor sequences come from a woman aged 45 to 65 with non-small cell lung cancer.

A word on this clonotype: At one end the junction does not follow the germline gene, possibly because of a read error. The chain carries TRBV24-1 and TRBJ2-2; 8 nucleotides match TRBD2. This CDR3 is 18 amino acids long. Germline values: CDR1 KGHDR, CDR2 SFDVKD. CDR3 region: CATSDLRGGLGDIGELLF. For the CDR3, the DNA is TGTGCCACCAGTGATTTGCGGGGGGGACTAGGTGACATCGGGGAGCTGTTATTT.

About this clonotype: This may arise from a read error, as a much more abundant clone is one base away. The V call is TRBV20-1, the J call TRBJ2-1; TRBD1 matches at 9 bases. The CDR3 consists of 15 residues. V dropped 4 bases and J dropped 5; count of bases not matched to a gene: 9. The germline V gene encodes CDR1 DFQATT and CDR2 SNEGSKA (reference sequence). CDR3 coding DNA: TGCAGTGCTACTGGACAGGGGCCTCAAAACAATGAGCAGTTCTTC. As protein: CSATGQGPQNNEQFF.

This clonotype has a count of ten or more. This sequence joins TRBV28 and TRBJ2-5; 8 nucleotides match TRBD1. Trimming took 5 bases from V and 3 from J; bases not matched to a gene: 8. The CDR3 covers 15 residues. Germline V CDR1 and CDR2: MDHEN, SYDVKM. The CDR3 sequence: CASSETGAGKETQYF. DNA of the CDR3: TGTGCCAGCAGTGAGACAGGGGCTGGCAAAGAGACCCAGTACTTC. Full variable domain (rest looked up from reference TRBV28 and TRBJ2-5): DVKVTQSSRYLVKRTGEKVFLECVQDMDHENMFWYRQDPGLGLRLIYFSYDVKMKEKGDIPEGYSVSREKKERFSLILESASTNQTSMYLCASSETGAGKETQYFGPGTRLLVL.

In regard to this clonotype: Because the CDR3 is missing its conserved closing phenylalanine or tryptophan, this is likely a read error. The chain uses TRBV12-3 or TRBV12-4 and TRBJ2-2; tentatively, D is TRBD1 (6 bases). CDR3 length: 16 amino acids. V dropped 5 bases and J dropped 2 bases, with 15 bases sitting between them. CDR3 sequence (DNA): TGTGCCAGCAGTGTAGGGACATGGACAAACACCGGGGAGCTGTTTATT. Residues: CASSVGTWTNTGELFI.

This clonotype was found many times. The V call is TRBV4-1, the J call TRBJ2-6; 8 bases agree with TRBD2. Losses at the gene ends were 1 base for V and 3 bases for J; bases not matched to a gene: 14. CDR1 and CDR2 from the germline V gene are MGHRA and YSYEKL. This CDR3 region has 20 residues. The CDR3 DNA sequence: TGCGCCAGCAGCCAAGGCGGGGCAGCGGGAGTGCAGTTTGGGGCCAACGTCCTGACTTTC. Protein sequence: CASSQGGAAGVQFGANVLTF.

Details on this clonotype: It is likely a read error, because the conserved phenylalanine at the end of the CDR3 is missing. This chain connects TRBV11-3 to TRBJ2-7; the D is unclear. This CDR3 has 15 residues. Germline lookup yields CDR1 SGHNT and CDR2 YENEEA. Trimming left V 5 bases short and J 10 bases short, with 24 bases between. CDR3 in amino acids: CASSPPEGVGCEQYS. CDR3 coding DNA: TGTGCCAGCAGCCCCCCTGAAGGAGTGGGGTGCGAACAGTACTCA.

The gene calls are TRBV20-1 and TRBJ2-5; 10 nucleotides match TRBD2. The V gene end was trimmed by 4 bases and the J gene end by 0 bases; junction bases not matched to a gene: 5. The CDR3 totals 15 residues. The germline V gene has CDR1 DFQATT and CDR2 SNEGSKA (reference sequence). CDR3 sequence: CSAILLAGYQETQYF. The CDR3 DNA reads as TGCAGTGCTATATTACTAGCGGGGTACCAAGAGACCCAGTACTTC.